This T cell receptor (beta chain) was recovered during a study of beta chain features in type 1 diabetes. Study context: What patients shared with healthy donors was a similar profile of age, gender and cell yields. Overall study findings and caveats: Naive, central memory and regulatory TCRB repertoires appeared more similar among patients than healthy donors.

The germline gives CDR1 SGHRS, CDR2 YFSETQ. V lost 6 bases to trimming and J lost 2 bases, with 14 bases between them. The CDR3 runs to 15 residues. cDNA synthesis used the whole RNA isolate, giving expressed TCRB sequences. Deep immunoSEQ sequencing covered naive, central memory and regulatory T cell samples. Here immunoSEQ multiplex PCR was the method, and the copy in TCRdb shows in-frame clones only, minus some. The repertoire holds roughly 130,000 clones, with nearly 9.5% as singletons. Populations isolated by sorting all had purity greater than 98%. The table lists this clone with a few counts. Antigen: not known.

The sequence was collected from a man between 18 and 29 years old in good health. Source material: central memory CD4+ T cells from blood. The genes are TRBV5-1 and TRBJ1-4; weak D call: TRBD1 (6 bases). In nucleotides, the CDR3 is TGCGCCAGCAAAACTTACAGGGCCACTAATGAAAAACTGTTTTTT. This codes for CASKTYRATNEKLFF.